This T cell receptor beta chain was recorded in a study of blood T cell repertoires in COVID-19. V lost 1 base and J lost 0; bases outside the gene matches: 10. CDR1 LGHNA and CDR2 YNFKEQ come from the germline V gene. This CDR3 has 19 amino acids. Only in-frame clones appear in the TCRdb table, and some are missing; sequencing was by immunoSEQ multiplex PCR. This sample carries over 100,000 clones, 90% of them seen once, and the ten largest clones take 1.1%. The rearrangement joins TRBV4-2 to TRBJ2-1; 9 bases are a match to TRBD1. This clonotype was sampled from a human donor in a cohort sampled during active COVID-19. Specimen: peripheral blood. Here the CDR3 DNA reads TGTGCCAGCAGCCAAGGACAGGGGGAATGGTTTAGCTCCTACAATGAGCAGTTCTTC. Its protein is CASSQGQGEWFSSYNEQFF.